The 8 T cell receptor beta chains given below trace back to one sample, sequenced in a study of neurological immune-mediated disorders. TCRdb redid the calling of the 5' RACE reads with MiXCR, one entry per CDR3 protein. Of 110,000 or so distinct CDR3 sequences in the sample, 3.2% were seen once. Sequencing was carried out using PBMCs. These receptors all come from a woman aged 25 to 39 with multiple sclerosis.

This clonotype appeared many times. The V gene is TRBV27, the J gene TRBJ1-6; D is uncertain. Germline V gene sequence: CDR1 MNHEY, CDR2 SMNVEV (reference sequence). Trimming left V 3 bases short and J 6 bases short, with 6 bases between. CDR3 length: 13 amino acids. CDR3 protein: CASSFNSNSPLHF. Written as DNA, the CDR3 is TGTGCCAGCAGTTTTAATTCTAATTCACCCCTCCACTTT.

This clonotype was detected only a few times. This chain joins TRBV27 and TRBJ1-4; D unclear. This CDR3 comprises 13 residues. V shed 4 bases and J shed 4 bases, with 7 bases lying between them. Germline CDR1 is MNHEY and CDR2 is SMNVEV (reference sequence). The CDR3 sequence: CASSSDINEKLFF. The CDR3 region has the DNA TGTGCCAGCAGTTCTGACATTAATGAAAAACTGTTTTTT.

In the case of this clonotype: Because the CDR3 is missing its conserved closing phenylalanine or tryptophan, this is likely a read error. This sequence joins TRBV12-3 or TRBV12-4 and TRBJ2-7, with D possibly TRBD1 on 5 matching bases. V was clipped by 7 bases and J by 3 bases, with 10 bases between them. The CDR3 sequence is 12 residues long. CDR3 sequence reads: CASTPGYYEQYN. The CDR3 bases are TGTGCCAGCACCCCAGGGTACTACGAGCAGTACAAC.

At least ten counts were recorded for this clonotype. V is TRBV20-1 and J is TRBJ1-1; TRBD1 agrees at 11 bases. The CDR3 extends over 14 amino acids. The germline gives CDR1 DFQATT, CDR2 SNEGSKA (reference sequence). Losses at the gene ends were 5 bases for V and 9 bases for J; bases not matched to a gene: 11. In nucleotides, the CDR3 is TGCAGTGCTCCCATAAGGGGACAGGGGGTACAAGCTTTCTTT. This translates into CSAPIRGQGVQAFF.

This clonotype has at least ten counts. The chain joins TRBV3-1 to TRBJ2-2; 9 bases map to TRBD1. Trimming removed 4 bases from V and 2 bases from J; junction bases left unmatched: 8. CDR3 length: 17 residues. Germline V gene data show CDR1 as LGHDT and CDR2 as YNNKEL (reference sequence). CDR3 coding DNA: TGTGCCAGCAGCCCAGTTTTGGGACAGGGCAACACCGGGGAGCTGTTTTTT. Its translation: CASSPVLGQGNTGELFF.

In this sample, this clonotype turned up many times. V gene TRBV7-9 combines with J gene TRBJ2-5; D possibly corresponds to TRBD2 (6 bases). The V end was cut by 4 bases, the J end by 2 bases, with 17 bases between. This CDR3 spans 16 amino acids. From germline, CDR1 is SEHNR and CDR2 FQNEAQ (reference sequence). This CDR3 reads CASSSLSRRGQETQYF. Here the CDR3 DNA reads TGTGCCAGCAGCTCCCTATCTCGGAGGGGACAAGAGACCCAGTACTTC. Drawing the rest from reference TRBV7-9 and TRBJ2-5, the complete variable domain is DTGVSQNPRHKITKRGQNVTFRCDPISEHNRLYWYRQTLGQGPEFLTYFQNEAQLEKSRLLSDRFSAERPKGSFSTLEIQRTEQGDSAMYLCASSSLSRRGQETQYFGPGTRLLVL.

This clonotype was seen a handful of times. This sequence joins TRBV20-1 and TRBJ1-5; 9 bases are shared with TRBD1. The CDR3 sequence is 14 residues long. V dropped 2 bases and J dropped 6; count of bases not matched to a gene: 5. Germline V gene sequence: CDR1 DFQATT, CDR2 SNEGSKA (reference sequence). As DNA, the CDR3 is TGCAGTGCTAGACGACAGGGGGTCGGTCAGCCCCAGCATTTT. Its translation: CSARRQGVGQPQHF.

This clonotype was detected many times. The gene calls are TRBV5-6 and TRBJ2-5; a weak D match, TRBD2 (6 bases). The length of the CDR3 is 16 residues. Germline assignment: CDR1 SGHDT and CDR2 YYEEEE. The ends were cut back, 7 bases at V and 5 bases at J, with 24 bases in the middle. This chain's CDR3 is CASEHSNGGFFETQYF. The CDR3 region has the DNA TGTGCCAGCGAACACTCCAACGGGGGTTTCTTTGAGACCCAGTACTTC. The complete variable domain, with remaining parts taken from reference TRBV5-6 and TRBJ2-5, reads DAGVTQSPTHLIKTRGQQVTLRCSPKSGHDTVSWYQQALGQGPQFIFQYYEEEERQRGNFPDRFSGHQFPNYSSELNVNALLLGDSALYLCASEHSNGGFFETQYFGPGTRLLVL.